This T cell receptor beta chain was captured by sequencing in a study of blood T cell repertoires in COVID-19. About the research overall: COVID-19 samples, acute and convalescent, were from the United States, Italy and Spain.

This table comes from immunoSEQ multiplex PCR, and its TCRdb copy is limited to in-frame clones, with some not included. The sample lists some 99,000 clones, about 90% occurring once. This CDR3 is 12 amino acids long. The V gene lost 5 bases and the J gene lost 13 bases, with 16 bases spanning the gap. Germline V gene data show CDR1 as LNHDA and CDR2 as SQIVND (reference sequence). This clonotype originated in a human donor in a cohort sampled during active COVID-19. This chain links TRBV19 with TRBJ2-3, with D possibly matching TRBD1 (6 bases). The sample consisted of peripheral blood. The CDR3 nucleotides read TGTGCCAGTAGTGGAGAGGACAGAATCGAGTATTTT. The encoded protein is CASSGEDRIEYF.